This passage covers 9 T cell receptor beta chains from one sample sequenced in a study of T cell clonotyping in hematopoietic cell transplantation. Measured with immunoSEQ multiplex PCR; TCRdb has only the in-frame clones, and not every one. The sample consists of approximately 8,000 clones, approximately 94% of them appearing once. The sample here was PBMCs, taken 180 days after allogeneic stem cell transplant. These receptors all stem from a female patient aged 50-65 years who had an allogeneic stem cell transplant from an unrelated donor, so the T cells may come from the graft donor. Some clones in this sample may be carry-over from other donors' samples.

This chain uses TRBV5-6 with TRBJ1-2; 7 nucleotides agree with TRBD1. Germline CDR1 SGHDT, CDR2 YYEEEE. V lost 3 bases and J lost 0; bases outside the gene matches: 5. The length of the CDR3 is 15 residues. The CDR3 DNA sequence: TGTGCCAGCAGCTGGGGGACAGCCACTAACTATGGCTACACCTTC. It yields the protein CASSWGTATNYGYTF.

CDR3 coding DNA: TGTGCCAGCAGCTTAGGGGGCCTTGCAGCAGTTAACTATGGCTACACCTTC. Protein product: CASSLGGLAAVNYGYTF. The V gene is TRBV7-9, the J gene TRBJ1-2, with TRBD1 as a possible D gene (5 bases). In germline, CDR1 is SEHNR, CDR2 FQNEAQ (reference sequence). The CDR3 runs 17 residues. Trimming pared 1 base from V and 1 base from J, leaving 16 bases between.

CDR3 residues: CASSPPAGTNYGYTF. CDR3 nucleotides: TGTGCCAGCTCACCACCCGCAGGGACTAACTATGGCTACACCTTC. The chain recombines TRBV18 with TRBJ1-2; perhaps TRBD1 as D (5 bases). V was shortened by 0 bases and J by 0 bases, with 8 bases between the two germline ends. CDR1 is KGHSH and CDR2 is LQKENI in the germline V gene. The CDR3 covers 15 residues.

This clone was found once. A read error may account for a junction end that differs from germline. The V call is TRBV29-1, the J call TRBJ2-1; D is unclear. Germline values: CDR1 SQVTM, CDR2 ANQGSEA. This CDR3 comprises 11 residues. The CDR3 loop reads CSVDSNNEQFF. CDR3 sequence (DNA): TGCAGCGTTGACTCCAACAATGAGCAGTTCTTC.

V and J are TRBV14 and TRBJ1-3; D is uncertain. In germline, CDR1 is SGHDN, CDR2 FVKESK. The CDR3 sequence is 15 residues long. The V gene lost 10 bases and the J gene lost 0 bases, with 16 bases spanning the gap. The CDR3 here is CAISKSLNSGNTIYF. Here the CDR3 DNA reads TGTGCCATCTCGAAGTCCCTTAACTCTGGAAACACCATATATTTT.

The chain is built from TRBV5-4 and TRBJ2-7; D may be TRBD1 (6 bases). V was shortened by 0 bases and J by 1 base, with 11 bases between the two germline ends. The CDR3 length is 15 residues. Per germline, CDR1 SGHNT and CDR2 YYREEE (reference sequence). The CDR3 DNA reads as TGTGCCAGCAGCTTGGGAGGACAGCCATCCTACGAGCAGTACTTC. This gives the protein CASSLGGQPSYEQYF.

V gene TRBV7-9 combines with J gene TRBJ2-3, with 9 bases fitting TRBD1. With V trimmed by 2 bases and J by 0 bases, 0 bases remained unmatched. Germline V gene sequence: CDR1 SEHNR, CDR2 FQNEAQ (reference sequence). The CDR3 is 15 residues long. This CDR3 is CASSLTGGSTDTQYF. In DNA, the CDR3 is TGTGCCAGCAGCTTAACAGGGGGCAGCACAGATACGCAGTATTTT.

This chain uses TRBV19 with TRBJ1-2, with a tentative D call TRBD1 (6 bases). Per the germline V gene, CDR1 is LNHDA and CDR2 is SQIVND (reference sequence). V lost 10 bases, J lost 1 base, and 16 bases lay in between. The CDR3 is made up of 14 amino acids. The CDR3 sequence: CATYAEGGNYGYTF. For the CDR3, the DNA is TGTGCCACATATGCGGAAGGGGGTAACTATGGCTACACCTTC. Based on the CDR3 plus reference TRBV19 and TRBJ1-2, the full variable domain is DGGITQSPKYLFRKEGQNVTLSCEQNLNHDAMYWYRQDPGQGLRLIYYSQIVNDFQKGDIAEGYSVSREKKESFPLTVTSAQKNPTAFYLCATYAEGGNYGYTFGSGTRLTVV.

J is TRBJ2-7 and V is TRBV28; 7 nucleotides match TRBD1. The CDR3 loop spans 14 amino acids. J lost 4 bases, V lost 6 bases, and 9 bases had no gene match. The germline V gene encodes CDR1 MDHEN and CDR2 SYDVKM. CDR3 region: CASRQSGGSYEQYV. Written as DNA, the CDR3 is TGTGCCAGCAGACAATCAGGGGGATCATACGAGCAGTACGTC.